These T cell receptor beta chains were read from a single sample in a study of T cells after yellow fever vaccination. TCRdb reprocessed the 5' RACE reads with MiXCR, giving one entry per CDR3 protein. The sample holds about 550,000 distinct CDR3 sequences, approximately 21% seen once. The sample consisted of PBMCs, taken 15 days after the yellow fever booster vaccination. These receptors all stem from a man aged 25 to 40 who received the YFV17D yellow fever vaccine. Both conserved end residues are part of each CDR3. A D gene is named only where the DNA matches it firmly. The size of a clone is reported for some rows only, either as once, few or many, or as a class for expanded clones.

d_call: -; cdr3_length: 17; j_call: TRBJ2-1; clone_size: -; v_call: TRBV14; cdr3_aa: CASSQGGAMTSYNEQFF; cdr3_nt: TGTGCCAGCAGCCAAGGAGGGGCAATGACCTCCTACAATGAGCAGTTCTTC
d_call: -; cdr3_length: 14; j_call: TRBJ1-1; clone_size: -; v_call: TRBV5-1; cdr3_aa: CASSLEGLRAEAFF; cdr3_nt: TGCGCCAGCAGCTTGGAGGGGCTTCGGGCAGAAGCTTTCTTT
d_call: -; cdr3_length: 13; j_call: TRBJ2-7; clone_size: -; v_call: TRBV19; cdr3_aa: CASSPSSSYEQYF; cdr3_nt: TGTGCCAGTAGTCCTTCCAGCTCCTACGAGCAGTACTTC
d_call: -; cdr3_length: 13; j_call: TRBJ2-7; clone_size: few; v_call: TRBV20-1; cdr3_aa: CSARERGPREQYF; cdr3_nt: TGCAGTGCTAGAGAACGCGGGCCACGTGAGCAGTACTTC
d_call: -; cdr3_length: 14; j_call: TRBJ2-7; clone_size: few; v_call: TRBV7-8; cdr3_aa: CASTLGGVPYEQYF; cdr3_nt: TGTGCCAGCACTCTGGGGGGAGTTCCCTACGAGCAGTACTTC
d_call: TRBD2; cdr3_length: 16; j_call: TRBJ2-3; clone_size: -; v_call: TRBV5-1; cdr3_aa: CASSLPTSASTDTQYF; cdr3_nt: TGCGCCAGCAGCCTTCCCACTAGCGCTAGCACAGATACGCAGTATTTT
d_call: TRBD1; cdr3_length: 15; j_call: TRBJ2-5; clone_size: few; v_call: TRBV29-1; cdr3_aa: CSVEAQWTGSKAQYF; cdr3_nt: TGCAGCGTTGAAGCGCAGTGGACAGGGTCAAAGGCCCAGTACTTC
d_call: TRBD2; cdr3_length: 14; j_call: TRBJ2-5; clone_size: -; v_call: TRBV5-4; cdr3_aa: CASSLPGLLETQYF; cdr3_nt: TGTGCCAGCAGCCTACCGGGACTATTAGAGACCCAGTACTTC
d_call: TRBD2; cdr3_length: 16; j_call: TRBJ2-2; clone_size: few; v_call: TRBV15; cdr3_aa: CATSRDRGTSGGELFF; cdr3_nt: TGTGCCACCAGCAGAGATCGGGGGACTAGCGGCGGGGAGCTGTTTTTT
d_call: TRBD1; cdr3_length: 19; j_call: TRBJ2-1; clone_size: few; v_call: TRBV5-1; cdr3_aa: CASSPDRGFGLDKYNEQFF; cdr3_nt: TGCGCCAGCAGCCCGGACAGGGGGTTCGGCCTAGATAAGTACAATGAGCAGTTCTTC
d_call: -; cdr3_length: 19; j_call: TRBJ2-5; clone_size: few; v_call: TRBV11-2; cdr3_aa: CASSPRQGSLAGRQETQYF; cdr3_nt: TGTGCCAGCAGCCCCAGACAGGGGTCGTTAGCGGGGCGGCAAGAGACCCAGTACTTC
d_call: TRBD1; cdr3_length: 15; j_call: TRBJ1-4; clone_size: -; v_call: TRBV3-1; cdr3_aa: CASSRPSGQGEKLFF; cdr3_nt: TGTGCCAGCAGCCGGCCTTCGGGACAGGGTGAAAAACTGTTTTTT
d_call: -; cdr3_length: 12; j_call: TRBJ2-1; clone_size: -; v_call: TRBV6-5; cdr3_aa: CASTSRVAEQFF; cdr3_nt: TGTGCCAGCACTTCGAGGGTGGCTGAGCAGTTCTTC
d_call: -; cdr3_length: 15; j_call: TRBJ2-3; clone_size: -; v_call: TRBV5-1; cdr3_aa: CASSLVIPSTDTQYF; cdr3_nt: TGCGCCAGCAGCTTGGTAATCCCGAGCACAGATACGCAGTATTTT
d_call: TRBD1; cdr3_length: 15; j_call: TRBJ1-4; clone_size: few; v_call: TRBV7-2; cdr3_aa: CASSLGGQINEKLFF; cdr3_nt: TGTGCCAGCAGCTTGGGGGGACAGATTAATGAAAAACTGTTTTTT
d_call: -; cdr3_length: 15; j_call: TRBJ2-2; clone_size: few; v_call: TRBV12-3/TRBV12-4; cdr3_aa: CASSLAQGNTGELFF; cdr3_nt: TGTGCCAGCAGTTTAGCGCAGGGAAACACCGGGGAGCTGTTTTTT
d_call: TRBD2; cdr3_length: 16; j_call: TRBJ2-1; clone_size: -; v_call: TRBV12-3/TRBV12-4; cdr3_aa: CASSHGTSGKYNEQFF; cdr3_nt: TGTGCCAGCAGTCATGGGACTAGCGGGAAATACAATGAGCAGTTCTTC
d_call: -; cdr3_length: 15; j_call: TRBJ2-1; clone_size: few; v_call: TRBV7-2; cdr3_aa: CASSLVGQGNNEQFF; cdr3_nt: TGTGCCAGCAGCTTAGTTGGTCAGGGGAACAATGAGCAGTTCTTC
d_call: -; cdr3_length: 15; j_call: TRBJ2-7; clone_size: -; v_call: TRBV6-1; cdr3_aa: CASSAWDPLGNEQYF; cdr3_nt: TGTGCCAGCTCTGCGTGGGACCCCCTGGGAAACGAGCAGTACTTC
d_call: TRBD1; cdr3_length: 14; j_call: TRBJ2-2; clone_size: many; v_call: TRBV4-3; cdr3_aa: CASSLQGATGELFF; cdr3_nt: TGCGCCAGCAGCCTCCAGGGGGCCACCGGGGAGCTGTTTTTT